The 5 T cell receptor beta chains below come from one sample, sequenced in a study of cytomegalovirus exposure and HLA in healthy donors. The repertoire was sequenced with immunoSEQ multiplex PCR; TCRdb's copy has only in-frame clones and lacks some. This sample has under 200,000 clones, with more than 80% found just once. The source material was PBMCs. These receptors were obtained from a woman under 30 in good health and CMV-seropositive.

This chain uses TRBV29-1 with TRBJ1-4, with D uncertain. Germline-derived CDR1 and CDR2 are SQVTM and ANQGSEA. V lost 4 bases and J 1 base, leaving 4 bases between the germline ends. This CDR3 contains 12 residues. The CDR3 nucleotides read TGCAGCGTTGCCGGAACTAATGAAAAACTGTTTTTT. Its translation is CSVAGTNEKLFF. Complete variable domain (other parts from reference TRBV29-1 and TRBJ1-4): SAVISQKPSRDICQRGTSLTIQCQVDSQVTMMFWYRQQPGQSLTLIATANQGSEATYESGFVIDKFPISRPNLTFSTLTVSNMSPEDSSIYLCSVAGTNEKLFFGSGTQLSVL.

The chain employs TRBV6-5 and TRBJ1-4; 8 nucleotides agree with TRBD1. Germline-derived CDR1 and CDR2 are MNHEY and SVGAGI. This CDR3 has 13 residues. With V trimmed by 6 bases and J by 8 bases, 5 bases remained unmatched. CDR3 sequence: CASRKTGVEKLFF. CDR3 bases: TGTGCCAGCAGAAAGACAGGGGTGGAAAAACTGTTTTTT.

The gene calls are TRBV7-9 and TRBJ2-4, with a weak D call TRBD2 (6 bases). Trimming stripped 3 bases from V and 1 base from J, with 7 bases between. CDR1 is SEHNR and CDR2 is FQNEAQ in the germline V gene (reference sequence). This CDR3 has 14 amino acids. The CDR3 region is CASSLAGAKNIQYF. For the CDR3, the DNA is TGTGCCAGCAGCTTGGCGGGGGCCAAAAACATTCAGTACTTC.

This clone was detected a few times. This chain joins TRBV6-5 and TRBJ2-7, with D possibly matching TRBD2 (5 bases). The germline V and J ends were trimmed by 5 bases and 0 bases, with 14 bases remaining between them. CDR1 and CDR2 (germline): MNHEY, SVGAGI. The CDR3 length is 15 residues. The CDR3 sequence: CASSPSGISSYEQYF. CDR3 coding DNA: TGTGCCAGCAGTCCTTCGGGGATTAGCTCCTACGAGCAGTACTTC.

The chain uses TRBV7-9 and TRBJ1-1; D is unclear. Trimming took 6 bases from V and 5 from J, leaving 16 bases between them. Germline CDR1 and CDR2: SEHNR and FQNEAQ (reference sequence). The CDR3 spans 14 residues. CDR3 sequence reads: CASRQDGGRTEAFF. The CDR3 DNA reads TGTGCCAGCAGACAAGACGGAGGGAGAACTGAAGCTTTCTTT.